This entry is about one T cell receptor beta chain. This sample is drawn from a study of blood T cell repertoires in COVID-19. The wider study: PBMCs, B-cell-depleted T cells, or T cells provided the cDNA or gDNA that made up the material.

Original analysis: Reference gene primer amplification gave estimated nucleated cell counts. The assay was immunoSEQ multiplex PCR, and TCRdb's table has in-frame clones only and misses some. V, J and clone size reflect that table, while D and trimming were determined from the DNA. The table includes some 200,000 clones, around 80% detected once. The study recruited people aged about 18 to 90 years across around 24 US areas. Self-reported history from a screening survey and questionnaire set each donor's cohort. The V gene lost 1 base and the J gene lost 4 bases, with 7 bases spanning the gap. The germline CDR1 and CDR2 sequences are MNHNS and SASEGT. The CDR3 runs to 13 residues.

Sequenced input: PBMCs or T cells enriched from blood (not recorded which). The receptor's source is a woman aged 45-65 years who had recovered from COVID-19. The chain joins TRBV6-1 to TRBJ1-1; TRBD1 is a possible D gene (5 bases). In nucleotides, the CDR3 is TGTGCCAGCAGTGAAGGGGGCGGCACTGAAGCTTTCTTT. It codes for CASSEGGGTEAFF.